These 4 T cell receptor beta chains originate from one sample sequenced in a study of metastatic and nonmetastatic thyroid tumors. With MiXCR, TCRdb called clones anew from the PCR reads. The sample yields 30,000 to 35,000 clones, 25% to 35% seen once. Nobody among the patients had been given any treatment before thyroid surgery. The sequenced sample consisted of blood. The receptors derive from a female donor with papillary thyroid cancer or a benign thyroid nodule (not recorded which). Some clones in this sample may be carry-over from other donors' samples.

By share of the sample, this clone is medium-sized. The rearrangement joins TRBV6-1 to TRBJ1-5, with a tentative D call TRBD1 (6 bases). Germline V gives CDR1 MNHNS, CDR2 SASEGT. V was shortened by 8 bases and J by 4 bases, with 18 bases between the two germline ends. The CDR3 runs to 15 residues. CDR3 region: CASARQVELNQPQHF. The CDR3 nucleotides are TGTGCCAGCGCCCGACAGGTGGAACTAAATCAGCCCCAGCATTTT.

The CDR3 DNA reads TGCAGTGCTAGACTAGAGGGGCAGGAAGAGACCCAGTACTTC. Translating gives CSARLEGQEETQYF. The chain joins TRBV20-1 to TRBJ2-5, with D possibly called TRBD1 or TRBD2 (5 bases each). CDR3 length: 14 amino acids. The V end was cut by 2 bases, the J end by 3 bases, with 13 bases between. Per germline, CDR1 DFQATT and CDR2 SNEGSKA (reference sequence).

This clone was recorded many times. The V call is TRBV4-2, the J call TRBJ2-7; D possibly matches TRBD1 or TRBD2 (5 bases each). The CDR3 consists of 16 residues. Deletions cut 0 bases from V and 0 bases from J, with 12 bases between. The germline gives CDR1 LGHNA, CDR2 YNFKEQ. The CDR3 region is CASSQEGTGRSYEQYF. The CDR3 DNA is TGTGCCAGCAGCCAAGAGGGGACGGGGCGCTCCTACGAGCAGTACTTC.

By sample fraction, this clone is medium-sized. DNA of the CDR3: TGTGCCAGCAGTTTTCCACTAGCGGGAGGATCCTACGAGCAGTACTTC. Residues: CASSFPLAGGSYEQYF. The chain has TRBV28 and TRBJ2-7; 12 bases align to TRBD2. The CDR3 length is 16 residues. The germline CDR1 and CDR2 sequences are MDHEN and SYDVKM. V trimming: 3 bases; J trimming: 1 base; junction bases outside the gene matches: 4.